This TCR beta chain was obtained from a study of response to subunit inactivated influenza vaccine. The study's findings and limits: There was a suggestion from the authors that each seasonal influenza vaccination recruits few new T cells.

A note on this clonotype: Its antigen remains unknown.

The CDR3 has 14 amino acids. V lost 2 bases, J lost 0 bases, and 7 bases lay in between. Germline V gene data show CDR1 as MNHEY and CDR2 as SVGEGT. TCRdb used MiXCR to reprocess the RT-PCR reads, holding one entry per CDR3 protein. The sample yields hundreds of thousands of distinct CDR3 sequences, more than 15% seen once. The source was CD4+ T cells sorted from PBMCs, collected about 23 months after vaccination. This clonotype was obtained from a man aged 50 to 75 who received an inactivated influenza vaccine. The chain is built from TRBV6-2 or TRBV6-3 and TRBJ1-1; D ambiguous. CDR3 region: CASSYGRVNTEAFF. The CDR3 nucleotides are TGTGCCAGCAGTTACGGGAGGGTGAACACTGAAGCTTTCTTT.